This T cell receptor (beta chain) was identified in a study of blood T cell repertoires in COVID-19. The overall study: The study drew acute and convalescent COVID-19 samples from the United States, Italy and Spain. PBMCs, B-cell-depleted T cells, or T cells provided the cDNA or gDNA that made up the material.

This clone was seen many times. How the authors handled the data: Researchers report that nucleated cell counts were estimated from reference gene primer amplification. This table comes from immunoSEQ multiplex PCR, and its TCRdb copy is limited to in-frame clones, with some not included. For V, J and clone size, that table is used; D and trimming come from the DNA. Altogether over 150,000 clones are present, 84% being singletons, with the ten largest covering less than 15%. This receptor was identified in a human donor in a cohort sampled during active COVID-19. Source material: peripheral blood.

Here the CDR3 reads CAGALITDTQYF. The CDR3 DNA reads as TGCGCCGGAGCGCTCATCACAGATACGCAGTATTTT. The V and J genes are TRBV10-1 and TRBJ2-3; D remains unclear. The CDR3 is made up of 12 amino acids. Germline V gene lookup returns CDR1 WNHNN and CDR2 SYGVQD (reference sequence). Trimming cost V 11 bases and J 2 bases, with 11 bases left between them.